This record looks at one T cell receptor (beta chain) sequence and its context. Its specificity is not known. Here immunoSEQ multiplex PCR was the method, and the copy in TCRdb shows in-frame clones only, minus some. Counted here are fewer than 35,000 clones, 93% occurring once; the ten biggest clones make up 2.5% to 3%. CDR1 and CDR2 from the germline V gene are SGHDT and YYEEEE. The CDR3 contains 16 residues. The V and J ends lost 1 base and 2 bases, in that order; junction bases with no gene match: 6. This specimen belongs to a study of circulating and synovial CD4+ cells in juvenile arthritis. Donors were patients with active juvenile idiopathic arthritis. Regarding the study as a whole: CPL versus bulk CD4 samples: T cell genome counts differed by at least an order of magnitude. Circulating pathogenic-like lymphocytes shared a substantially higher fraction of CDR3 sequences with synovium than bulk blood.

The chain carries TRBV5-6 and TRBJ1-5; 7 bases align to TRBD1. Sequencing was carried out using CD4+ T cells from blood. The sequence came from a human donor with juvenile idiopathic arthritis. The CDR3 bases are TGTGCCAGCAGCTTGAACCCCACAGGGGGCAATCAGCCCCAGCATTTT. Translating gives CASSLNPTGGNQPQHF.